Shown below are 29 T cell receptor beta chains from a single sample sequenced in a study of blood T cell repertoires in COVID-19. Sequenced by immunoSEQ multiplex PCR; TCRdb stores in-frame clones only, minus some. The sample consists of a few hundred thousand clones, around nine tenths of them appearing once. The sequencing sample was made of peripheral blood. All receptors come from a woman aged 70-85 years with COVID-19, enrolled during active disease.

The CDR3, as DNA: TGTGCCAGCAGCCCCGCGGGGACTAGCGGGGGGGCCGTGGACGAGCAGTACTTC. It translates to CASSPAGTSGGAVDEQYF. V and J are TRBV7-9 and TRBJ2-7; the match to TRBD2 covers 16 bases. The length of the CDR3 is 18 residues. Per germline, CDR1 SEHNR and CDR2 FQNEAQ (reference sequence). J was trimmed by 5 bases and V by 5 bases; bases with no gene match: 12.

The chain is built from TRBV18 and TRBJ1-2; unclear D gene. V lost 1 base and J 4 bases, leaving 19 bases between the germline ends. The germline V gene has CDR1 KGHSH and CDR2 LQKENI. The CDR3 covers 17 residues. CDR3 in DNA: TGTGCCAGCTCACCACAGGGCCCAGGTGAGGGCCCCTATGGCTACACCTTC. Translating it yields CASSPQGPGEGPYGYTF.

The chain joins TRBV5-4 to TRBJ1-4, with D perhaps TRBD1 (6 bases). The CDR3 loop spans 13 amino acids. V lost 2 bases, J lost 8 bases, and 10 bases lay in between. CDR1 SGHNT and CDR2 YYREEE come from the germline V gene (reference sequence). The DNA of the CDR3 is TGTGCCAGCAGCTTATGGACAGCGGAAAAACTGTTTTTT. Amino acids: CASSLWTAEKLFF.

The chain employs TRBV6-2 or TRBV6-3 and TRBJ1-1; TRBD1 matches 8 bases. In germline, CDR1 is MNHEY, CDR2 SVGEGT. The CDR3 runs to 16 residues. V gave up 3 bases and J gave up 5 bases; unmatched junction bases: 11. The DNA of the CDR3 is TGTGCCAGCAGTTATCCAGGGGGCGTGCTAGGAACTGAAGCTTTCTTT. Amino acids: CASSYPGGVLGTEAFF.

The gene calls are TRBV4-3 and TRBJ2-1; D possibly corresponds to TRBD2 (6 bases). V lost 0 bases and J lost 9, with 9 bases in between. This CDR3 contains 13 residues. Germline CDR1 reads LGHNA; CDR2 reads YSLEER. CDR3 in amino acids: CASSQDRGGEQFF. CDR3 in DNA: TGCGCCAGCAGCCAAGATCGGGGAGGTGAGCAGTTCTTC.

Points on this clone: Other DNA sequences in the sample encode the same CDR3. CDR3 in DNA: TGTGCCACCAGTGATCCGGGGACAGGGGACTATGGCTACACCTTC. It codes for CATSDPGTGDYGYTF. The chain carries TRBV24-1 and TRBJ1-2; TRBD1 matches 10 bases. V was pared by 3 bases and J by 3 bases, with 3 bases of the junction left unmatched. The CDR3 length is 15 residues. From germline, CDR1 is KGHDR and CDR2 SFDVKD.

CDR3 sequence (DNA): TGTGCCAGCGAACAGGGAACGAGCAATCAGCCCCAGCATTTT. It specifies CASEQGTSNQPQHF. The J gene is TRBJ1-5, the V gene TRBV2, with D maybe TRBD1 (6 bases). The germline V gene encodes CDR1 SNHLY and CDR2 FYNNEI. The CDR3 runs 14 residues. Trimming stripped 8 bases from V and 1 base from J, with 12 bases between.

This rearrangement joins TRBV9 to TRBJ1-6; D is perhaps TRBD1 (6 bases). The length of the CDR3 is 16 residues. Germline V gives CDR1 SGDLS, CDR2 YYNGEE. Trimming left V 5 bases short and J 0 bases short, with 12 bases between. The CDR3 spells CASSDTGSSYNSPLHF. The DNA for the CDR3 is TGTGCCAGCAGTGATACAGGGAGCTCCTATAATTCACCCCTCCACTTT.

This chain links TRBV5-1 with TRBJ2-7, with a weak D call TRBD2 (7 bases). The ends were cut back, 0 bases at V and 2 bases at J, with 12 bases in the middle. The CDR3 consists of 15 residues. Germline CDR1 and CDR2: SGHRS and YFSETQ. CDR3 DNA: TGCGCCAGCAGCTTGGGCGGGGGCGCGACCTACGAGCAGTACTTC. Translating gives CASSLGGGATYEQYF.

V and J are TRBV10-3 and TRBJ2-1, with 8 bases aligning to TRBD1. J gave up 6 bases and V 4 bases, and 5 bases lay outside the gene matches. CDR1 and CDR2 from the germline V gene are ENHRY and SYGVKD. The CDR3 sequence is 14 residues long. This CDR3 reads CAISAPDRANEQFF. CDR3 in DNA: TGTGCCATCAGTGCCCCGGACAGGGCCAATGAGCAGTTCTTC.

The gene calls are TRBV27 and TRBJ2-1; D might be TRBD1 (6 bases). V was pared by 3 bases and J by 4 bases, with 10 bases between. The CDR3 has 14 amino acids. Germline-derived CDR1 and CDR2 are MNHEY and SMNVEV (reference sequence). The CDR3 is CASSLAQGYNEQFF. The CDR3 DNA reads TGTGCCAGCAGTTTGGCACAGGGATACAATGAGCAGTTCTTC.

The chain joins TRBV5-4 to TRBJ2-5; no definite D call. Germline-derived CDR1 and CDR2 are SGHNT and YYREEE (reference sequence). V lost 1 base and J lost 5, with 9 bases in between. The CDR3 runs to 13 residues. The CDR3 DNA reads TGTGCCAGCAGCTTGCTCCCGAGGGAGACCCAGTACTTC. This codes for CASSLLPRETQYF.

The chain couples TRBV7-2 to TRBJ2-2; D remains unclear. V was clipped by 0 bases and J by 0 bases, with 8 bases between them. Per germline, CDR1 SGHTA and CDR2 FQGNSA. There are 16 residues in the CDR3. The CDR3 region has the DNA TGTGCCAGCAGCTTAGCGCACTTCGCGAACACCGGGGAGCTGTTTTTT. Translation gives CASSLAHFANTGELFF. The variable domain in full, with the rest retrieved from reference TRBV7-2 and TRBJ2-2, is GAGVSQSPSNKVTEKGKDVELRCDPISGHTALYWYRQSLGQGLEFLIYFQGNSAPDKSGLPSDRFSAERTGGSVSTLTIQRTQQEDSAVYLCASSLAHFANTGELFFGEGSRLTVL.

V gene TRBV18 combines with J gene TRBJ1-4; D is unclear. The ends were cut back, 3 bases at V and 8 bases at J, with 7 bases in the middle. The CDR3 sequence is 12 residues long. Looked up from germline, CDR1 is KGHSH and CDR2 is LQKENI. Here the CDR3 reads CASSPYGEKLFF. The CDR3 DNA follows: TGTGCCAGCTCACCCTACGGGGAAAAACTGTTTTTT.

The rearrangement joins TRBV6-2 or TRBV6-3 to TRBJ1-1; D is undetermined. V dropped 4 bases and J dropped 2 bases, with 11 bases sitting between them. The CDR3 covers 14 residues. Germline V gene sequence: CDR1 MNHEY, CDR2 SVGEGT. The CDR3 loop is CASSWRQLNTEAFF. As DNA, the CDR3 is TGTGCCAGCAGTTGGCGGCAGCTTAACACTGAAGCTTTCTTT.

The V call is TRBV5-1, the J call TRBJ1-2; 8 bases are a match to TRBD1. J was trimmed by 1 base and V by 4 bases; bases with no gene match: 12. CDR3 length: 17 residues. Germline V lookup: CDR1 SGHRS, CDR2 YFSETQ. CDR3 coding DNA: TGCGCCAGCAGCCCTCAGGGGGCGACCACTATTAACTATGGCTACACCTTC. Translating it yields CASSPQGATTINYGYTF.

This clone was detected a few times. The genes are TRBV6-5 and TRBJ1-5; D remains ambiguous. The CDR3 is 13 amino acids. With 2 bases removed from V and 7 bases from J, the gap between germline ends came to 9 bases. Germline CDR1 reads MNHEY; CDR2 reads SVGAGI. Written as DNA, the CDR3 is TGTGCCAGCAGTTACCGGGGTGGACAGCCCCAGCATTTT. This translates into CASSYRGGQPQHF.

The chain has TRBV5-1 and TRBJ1-2, with 9 nucleotides matching TRBD1. The CDR3 contains 16 residues. V was clipped by 5 bases and J by 4 bases; unmatched bases: 12. The germline V gene encodes CDR1 SGHRS and CDR2 YFSETQ. CDR3 residues: CASSPTGTGWTYGYTF. The DNA for the CDR3 is TGCGCCAGCAGTCCCACCGGGACAGGGTGGACCTATGGCTACACCTTC.

The chain links TRBV5-6 to TRBJ1-3, with D uncertain. CDR1 and CDR2 (germline): SGHDT, YYEEEE. CDR3 length: 14 residues. The V gene lost 0 bases and the J gene lost 3 bases, with 7 bases spanning the gap. CDR3 sequence: CASSLDPGGNTIYF. The CDR3 DNA is TGTGCCAGCAGCTTGGATCCAGGTGGAAACACCATATATTTT.

The rearrangement uses TRBV7-9 and TRBJ1-2; possible D gene TRBD1, 6 bases. Germline loops: CDR1 SEHNR, CDR2 FQNEAQ (reference sequence). The V gene lost 4 bases and the J gene lost 3 bases, with 12 bases spanning the gap. CDR3 length equals 14 residues. The CDR3 coding sequence is TGTGCCAGCAGCTCGGACAGCGTAGACTATGGCTACACCTTC. Residues: CASSSDSVDYGYTF.

The chain uses TRBV4-1 and TRBJ1-4; 7 bases are shared with TRBD1. J lost 0 bases, V lost 5 bases, and 3 bases had no gene match. Germline CDR1 and CDR2: MGHRA and YSYEKL. The CDR3 consists of 15 residues. The CDR3 sequence is CASSSDRATNEKLFF. Here the CDR3 DNA reads TGCGCCAGCAGCTCTGACAGGGCAACTAATGAAAAACTGTTTTTT.

The rearrangement joins TRBV5-6 to TRBJ1-3; 8 bases fit TRBD1. Germline V gene lookup returns CDR1 SGHDT and CDR2 YYEEEE. Trimming at V came to 0 bases and at J to 4 bases, leaving 3 bases not matched to a gene. The CDR3 is 15 amino acids. The CDR3 region has the DNA TGTGCCAGCAGCTTGGCGGCAGGGGGCGGAAACACCATATATTTT. Its protein product is CASSLAAGGGNTIYF.

J is TRBJ2-3 and V is TRBV9; TRBD2 matches at 9 bases. This CDR3 has 16 amino acids. V was pared by 0 bases and J by 3 bases, with 5 bases of the junction left unmatched. The germline V gene encodes CDR1 SGDLS and CDR2 YYNGEE. CDR3: CASSVAGSGGTDTQYF. CDR3 coding DNA: TGTGCCAGCAGCGTAGCTGGGAGCGGGGGGACAGATACGCAGTATTTT.

The chain links TRBV10-3 to TRBJ2-3; no firm D call. This CDR3 has 11 amino acids. Trimming cost V 8 bases and J 4 bases, with 7 bases left between them. CDR1 is ENHRY and CDR2 is SYGVKD in the germline V gene. The CDR3 nucleotides are TGTGCCATCGGTCGGTCAGATACGCAGTATTTT. As protein: CAIGRSDTQYF.

DNA of the CDR3: TGTGCCATCACTCCGGGACAGGGTGCTGAAGCTTTCTTT. Amino acid sequence: CAITPGQGAEAFF. The V call is TRBV10-3, the J call TRBJ1-1; 9 bases align to TRBD1. This CDR3 has 13 residues. Germline V gene sequence: CDR1 ENHRY, CDR2 SYGVKD. V lost 7 bases, J lost 6 bases, and 6 bases stayed unmatched.

Of note for this clone: This CDR3 is also generated by other DNA sequences in the sample. The J gene is TRBJ1-5, the V gene TRBV24-1; no clear D. CDR3 length: 12 residues. Germline assignment: CDR1 KGHDR and CDR2 SFDVKD. Trimming pared 4 bases from V and 4 bases from J, leaving 4 bases between. This CDR3 is CATSDPNQPQHF. The CDR3 DNA reads TGTGCCACCAGTGACCCAAATCAGCCCCAGCATTTT.

This rearrangement joins TRBV18 to TRBJ1-6; D perhaps matches TRBD1 (6 bases). Germline values: CDR1 KGHSH, CDR2 LQKENI. The CDR3 is 17 amino acids. Trimming stripped 0 bases from V and 5 bases from J, with 14 bases between. CDR3 sequence: CASSPPRQGFDNSPLHF. Here the CDR3 DNA reads TGTGCCAGCTCACCACCGAGGCAGGGGTTCGATAATTCACCCCTCCACTTT.

The V gene is TRBV7-2, the J gene TRBJ1-5; D might be TRBD1 (6 bases). Germline assignment: CDR1 SGHTA and CDR2 FQGNSA. V lost 1 base, J lost 7 bases, and 20 bases lay in between. The CDR3 is made up of 17 amino acids. The DNA for the CDR3 is TGTGCCAGCAGCTTAGAGGCTGGCAGGGGATCCGGACAGCCCCAGCATTTT. Its protein is CASSLEAGRGSGQPQHF.

The DNA for the CDR3 is TGCGCCAGCAGCTCCCTAGAGAAGACCACTGAAGCTTTCTTT. Amino acids: CASSSLEKTTEAFF. J is TRBJ1-1 and V is TRBV5-1; D remains ambiguous. Germline assignment: CDR1 SGHRS and CDR2 YFSETQ. This CDR3 is 14 amino acids long. Trimming left V 3 bases short and J 4 bases short, with 13 bases between.